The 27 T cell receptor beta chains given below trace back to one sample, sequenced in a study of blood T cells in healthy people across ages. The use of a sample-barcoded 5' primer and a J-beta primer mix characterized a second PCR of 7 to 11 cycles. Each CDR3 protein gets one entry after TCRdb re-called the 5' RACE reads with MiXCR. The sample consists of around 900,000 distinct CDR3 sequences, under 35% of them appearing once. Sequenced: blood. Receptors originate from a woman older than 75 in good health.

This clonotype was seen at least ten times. CDR3 residues: CSFTGGDETQYF. The CDR3 DNA is TGCAGCTTCACAGGGGGCGACGAGACCCAGTACTTC. The chain combines TRBV29-1 with TRBJ2-5; 9 nucleotides match TRBD1. After removal of 8 bases from V and 5 bases from J, the junction contained 6 bases not matched to a gene. The V gene's germline CDR1 is SQVTM and CDR2 ANQGSEA. CDR3 length: 12 residues. Supplemented by reference TRBV29-1 and TRBJ2-5, the full variable domain reads SAVISQKPSRDICQRGTSLTIQCQVDSQVTMMFWYRQQPGQSLTLIATANQGSEATYESGFVIDKFPISRPNLTFSTLTVSNMSPEDSSIYLCSFTGGDETQYFGPGTRLLVL.

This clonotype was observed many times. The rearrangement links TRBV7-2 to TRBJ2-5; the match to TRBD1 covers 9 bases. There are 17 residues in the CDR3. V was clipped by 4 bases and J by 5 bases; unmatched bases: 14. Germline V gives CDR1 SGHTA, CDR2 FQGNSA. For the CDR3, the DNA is TGTGCCAGCAGCTACAGGGGGCGTGATCCCAGAGGGGAGACCCAGTACTTC. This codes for CASSYRGRDPRGETQYF.

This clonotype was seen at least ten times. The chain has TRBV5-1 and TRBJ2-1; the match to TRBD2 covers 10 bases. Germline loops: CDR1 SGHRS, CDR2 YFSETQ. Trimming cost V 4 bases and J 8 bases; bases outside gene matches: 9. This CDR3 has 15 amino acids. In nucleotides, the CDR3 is TGCGCCAGCAGCCAGGGACTAGCGAGAAGGGATGAGCAGTTCTTC. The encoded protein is CASSQGLARRDEQFF.

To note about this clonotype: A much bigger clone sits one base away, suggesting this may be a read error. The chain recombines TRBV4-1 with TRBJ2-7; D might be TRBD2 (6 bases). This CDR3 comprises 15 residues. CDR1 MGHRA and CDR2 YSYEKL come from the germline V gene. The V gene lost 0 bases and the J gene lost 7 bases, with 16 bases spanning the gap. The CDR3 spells CASSQDLGGVDEQYF. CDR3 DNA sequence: TGCGCCAGCAGCCAAGATTTGGGGGGAGTCGATGAGCAGTACTTC.

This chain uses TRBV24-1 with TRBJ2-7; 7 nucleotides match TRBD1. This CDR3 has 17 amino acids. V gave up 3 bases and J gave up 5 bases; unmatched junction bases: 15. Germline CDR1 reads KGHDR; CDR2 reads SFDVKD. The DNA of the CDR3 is TGTGCCACCAGTGATAGAGCCCGGGACAGCAAAAAGAACGAGCAGTACTTC. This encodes CATSDRARDSKKNEQYF.

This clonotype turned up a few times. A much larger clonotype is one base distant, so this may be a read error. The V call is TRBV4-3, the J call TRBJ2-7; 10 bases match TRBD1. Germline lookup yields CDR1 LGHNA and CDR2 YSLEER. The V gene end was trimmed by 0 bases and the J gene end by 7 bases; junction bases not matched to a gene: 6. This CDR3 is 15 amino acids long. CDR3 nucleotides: TGCGCCAGCAGCCAAGAACGACAGGGGGCGAATGAGCAGTACTTC. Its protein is CASSQERQGANEQYF.

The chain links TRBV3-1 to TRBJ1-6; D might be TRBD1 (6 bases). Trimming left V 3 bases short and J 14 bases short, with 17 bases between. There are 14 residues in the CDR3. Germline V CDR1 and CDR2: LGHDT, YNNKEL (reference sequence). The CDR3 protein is CASSHFPDSTTLHF. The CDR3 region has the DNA TGTGCCAGCAGCCACTTTCCGGACAGCACAACCCTCCACTTT.

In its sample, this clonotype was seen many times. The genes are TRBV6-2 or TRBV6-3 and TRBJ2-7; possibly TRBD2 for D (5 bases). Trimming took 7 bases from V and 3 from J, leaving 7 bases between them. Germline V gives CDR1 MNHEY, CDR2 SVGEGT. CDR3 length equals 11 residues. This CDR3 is CASTRGYEQYF. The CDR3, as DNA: TGTGCCAGCACCCGGGGCTACGAGCAGTACTTC.

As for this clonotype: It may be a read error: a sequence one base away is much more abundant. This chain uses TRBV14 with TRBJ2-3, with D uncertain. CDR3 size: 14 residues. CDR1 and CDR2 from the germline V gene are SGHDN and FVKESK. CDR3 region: CVSSQGGYLDTQYF. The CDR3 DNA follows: TGTGTCAGCAGCCAAGGCGGCTATTTGGATACGCAGTATTTT. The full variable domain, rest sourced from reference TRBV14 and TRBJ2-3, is EAGVTQFPSHSVIEKGQTVTLRCDPISGHDNLYWYRRVMGKEIKFLLHFVKESKQDESGMPNNRFLAERTGGTYSTLKVQPAELEDSGVYFCVSSQGGYLDTQYFGPGTRLTVL.

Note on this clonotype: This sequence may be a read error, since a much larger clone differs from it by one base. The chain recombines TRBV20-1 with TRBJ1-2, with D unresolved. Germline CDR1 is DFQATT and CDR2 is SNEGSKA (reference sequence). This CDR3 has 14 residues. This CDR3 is CSVRDFYRNYGYTF. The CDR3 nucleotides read TGCAGTGTTAGAGATTTTTACCGTAACTATGGCTACACCTTC.

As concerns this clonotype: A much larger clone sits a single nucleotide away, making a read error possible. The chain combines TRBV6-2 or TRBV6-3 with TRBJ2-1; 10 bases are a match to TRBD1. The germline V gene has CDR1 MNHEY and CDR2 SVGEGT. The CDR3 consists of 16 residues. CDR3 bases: TGTGCCAGCAGTCGTTTCCGGGACAGGGGCTACAATGAGCGGTTCTTC. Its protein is CASSRFRDRGYNERFF.

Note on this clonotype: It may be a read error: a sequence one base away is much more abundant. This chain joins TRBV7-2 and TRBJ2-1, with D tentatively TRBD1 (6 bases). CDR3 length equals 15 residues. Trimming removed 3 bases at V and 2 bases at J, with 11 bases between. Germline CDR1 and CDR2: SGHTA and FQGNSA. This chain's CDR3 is CASSFWGPPYNEQFF. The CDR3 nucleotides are TGTGCCAGCAGCTTCTGGGGGCCCCCCTACAATGAGCAGTTCTTC.

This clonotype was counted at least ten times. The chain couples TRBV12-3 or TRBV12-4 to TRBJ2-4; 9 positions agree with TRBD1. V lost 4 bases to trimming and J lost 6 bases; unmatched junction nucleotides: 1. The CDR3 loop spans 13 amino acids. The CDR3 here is CASSSTGGNIQYF. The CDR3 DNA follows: TGTGCCAGCAGTTCGACAGGGGGAAACATTCAGTACTTC.

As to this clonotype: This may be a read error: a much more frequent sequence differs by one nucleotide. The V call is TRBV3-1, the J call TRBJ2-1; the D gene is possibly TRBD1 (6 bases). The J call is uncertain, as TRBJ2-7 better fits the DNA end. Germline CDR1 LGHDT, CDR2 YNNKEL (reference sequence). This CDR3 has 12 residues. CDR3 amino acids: CASSQDSNEQYF. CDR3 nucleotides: TGTGCCAGCAGCCAGGACAGCAATGAGCAGTACTTC.

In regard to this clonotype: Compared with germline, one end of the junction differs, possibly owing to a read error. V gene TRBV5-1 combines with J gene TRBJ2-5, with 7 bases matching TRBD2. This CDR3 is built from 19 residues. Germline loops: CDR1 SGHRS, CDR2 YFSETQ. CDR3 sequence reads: CTSRYRTSGTTQYQETQYF. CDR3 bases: TGCACCAGCAGATATAGGACAAGTGGGACTACCCAGTACCAAGAGACCCAGTACTTC.

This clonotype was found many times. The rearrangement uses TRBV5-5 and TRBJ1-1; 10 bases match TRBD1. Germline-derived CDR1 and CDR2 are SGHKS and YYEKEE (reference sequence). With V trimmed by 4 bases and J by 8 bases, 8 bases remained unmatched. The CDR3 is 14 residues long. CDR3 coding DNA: TGTGCCAGCAGCCCGGACAGGGGGTGGTCCGAAGCTTTCTTT. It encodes CASSPDRGWSEAFF.

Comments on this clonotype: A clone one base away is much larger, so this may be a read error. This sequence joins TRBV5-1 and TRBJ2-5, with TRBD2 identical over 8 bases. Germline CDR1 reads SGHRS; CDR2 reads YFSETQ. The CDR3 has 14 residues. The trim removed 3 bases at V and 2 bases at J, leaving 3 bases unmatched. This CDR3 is CASSCGGTQETQYF. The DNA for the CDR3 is TGCGCCAGCAGCTGCGGGGGGACACAAGAGACCCAGTACTTC.

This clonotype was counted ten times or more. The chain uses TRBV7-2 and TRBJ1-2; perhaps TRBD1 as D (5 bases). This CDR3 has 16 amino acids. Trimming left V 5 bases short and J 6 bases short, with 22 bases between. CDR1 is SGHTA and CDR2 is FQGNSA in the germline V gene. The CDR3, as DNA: TGTGCCAGCAGCACCCGCAATGGGGGACGGCTTAATGGCTACACCTTC. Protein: CASSTRNGGRLNGYTF. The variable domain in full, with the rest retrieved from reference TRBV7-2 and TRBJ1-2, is GAGVSQSPSNKVTEKGKDVELRCDPISGHTALYWYRQSLGQGLEFLIYFQGNSAPDKSGLPSDRFSAERTGGSVSTLTIQRTQQEDSAVYLCASSTRNGGRLNGYTFGSGTRLTVV.

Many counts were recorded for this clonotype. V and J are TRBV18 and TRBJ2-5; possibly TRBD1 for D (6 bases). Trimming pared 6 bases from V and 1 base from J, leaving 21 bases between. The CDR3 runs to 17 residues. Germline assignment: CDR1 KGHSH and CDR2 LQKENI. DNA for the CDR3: TGTGCCAGCTCTACCAGCTCTTGGGCAGGGGCCCAAGAGACCCAGTACTTC. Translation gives CASSTSSWAGAQETQYF.

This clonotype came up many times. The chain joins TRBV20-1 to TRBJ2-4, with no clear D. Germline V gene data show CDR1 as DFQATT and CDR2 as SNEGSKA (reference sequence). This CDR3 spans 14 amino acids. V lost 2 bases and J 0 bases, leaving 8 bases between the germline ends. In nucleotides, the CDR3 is TGCAGTGCTAGAAAGGGCTTAGCCAAAAACATTCAGTACTTC. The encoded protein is CSARKGLAKNIQYF.

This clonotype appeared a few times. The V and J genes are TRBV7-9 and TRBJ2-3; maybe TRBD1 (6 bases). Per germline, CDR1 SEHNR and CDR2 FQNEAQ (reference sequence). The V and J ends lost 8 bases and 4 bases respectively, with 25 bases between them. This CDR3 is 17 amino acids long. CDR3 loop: CASLIRDTGKGADTQYF. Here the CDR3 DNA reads TGTGCCAGCTTGATCCGGGACACTGGGAAGGGTGCAGATACGCAGTATTTT.

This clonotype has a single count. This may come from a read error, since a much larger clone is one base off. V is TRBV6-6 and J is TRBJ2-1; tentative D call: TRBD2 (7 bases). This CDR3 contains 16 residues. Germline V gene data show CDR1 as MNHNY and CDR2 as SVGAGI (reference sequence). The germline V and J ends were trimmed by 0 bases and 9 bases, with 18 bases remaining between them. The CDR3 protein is CASSYSNVGGLSEQFF. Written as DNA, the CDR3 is TGTGCCAGCAGTTACTCGAATGTGGGGGGGCTAAGTGAGCAGTTCTTC.

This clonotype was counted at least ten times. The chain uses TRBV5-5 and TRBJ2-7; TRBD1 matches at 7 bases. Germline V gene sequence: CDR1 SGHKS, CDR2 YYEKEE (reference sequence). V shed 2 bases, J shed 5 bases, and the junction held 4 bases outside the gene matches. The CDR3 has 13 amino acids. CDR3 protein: CASSFPTGDEQYF. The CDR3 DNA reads TGTGCCAGCAGCTTTCCTACAGGGGACGAGCAGTACTTC. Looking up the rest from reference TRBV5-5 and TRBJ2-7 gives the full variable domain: DAGVTQSPTHLIKTRGQQVTLRCSPISGHKSVSWYQQVLGQGPQFIFQYYEKEERGRGNFPDRFSARQFPNYSSELNVNALLLGDSALYLCASSFPTGDEQYFGPGTRLTVT.

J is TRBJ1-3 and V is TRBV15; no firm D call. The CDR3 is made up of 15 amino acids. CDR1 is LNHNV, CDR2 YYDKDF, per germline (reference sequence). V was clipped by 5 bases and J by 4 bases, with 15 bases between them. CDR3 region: CATSEPLKRGNTIYF. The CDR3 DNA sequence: TGTGCCACCAGCGAACCCTTAAAGCGCGGAAACACCATATATTTT.

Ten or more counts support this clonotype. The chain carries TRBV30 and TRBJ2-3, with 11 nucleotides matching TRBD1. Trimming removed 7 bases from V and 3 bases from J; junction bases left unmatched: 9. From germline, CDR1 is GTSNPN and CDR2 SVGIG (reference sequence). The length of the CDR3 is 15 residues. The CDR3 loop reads CASLLGQGGTDTQYF. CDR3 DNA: TGTGCCTCTCTACTGGGACAGGGGGGAACAGATACGCAGTATTTT.

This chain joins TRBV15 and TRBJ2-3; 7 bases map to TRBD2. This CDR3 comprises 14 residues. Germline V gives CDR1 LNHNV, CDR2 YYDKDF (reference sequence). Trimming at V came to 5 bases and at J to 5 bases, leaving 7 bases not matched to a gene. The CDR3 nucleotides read TGTGCCACCAGCGGGAGAGCGGGAAGAGATACGCAGTATTTT. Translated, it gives CATSGRAGRDTQYF. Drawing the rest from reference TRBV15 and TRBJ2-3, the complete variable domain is DAMVIQNPRYQVTQFGKPVTLSCSQTLNHNVMYWYQQKSSQAPKLLFHYYDKDFNNEADTPDNFQSRRPNTSFCFLDIRSPGLGDTAMYLCATSGRAGRDTQYFGPGTRLTVL.

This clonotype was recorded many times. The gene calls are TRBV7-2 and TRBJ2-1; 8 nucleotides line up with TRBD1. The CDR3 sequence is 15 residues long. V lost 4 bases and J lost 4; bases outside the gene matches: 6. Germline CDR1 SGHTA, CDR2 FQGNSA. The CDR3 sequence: CASSSDRGEYNEQFF. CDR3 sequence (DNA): TGTGCCAGCAGCTCTGACAGGGGTGAATACAATGAGCAGTTCTTC.